This T cell receptor (beta chain) appears in the sequencing data of a study of blood T cells in healthy people across ages. PCR was performed a second time for roughly 7 to 12 cycles using a sample-barcoded 5' primer and a J-beta primer mix. The template-switch adaptor, which had 12 random nucleotides, put a tag on each cDNA molecule. At least 2.5 million CDR3-containing paired-end reads were obtained per sample. Each CDR3 protein gets one entry after TCRdb re-called the 5' RACE reads with MiXCR. The table has 600,000 to 850,000 distinct CDR3 sequences, roughly two fifths seen once. Germline CDR1 and CDR2: MNHEY and SVGEGT. After removal of 5 bases from V and 3 bases from J, the junction contained 2 bases not matched to a gene. The CDR3 contains 14 residues.

Specimen: blood. The rearrangement links TRBV6-2 or TRBV6-3 to TRBJ2-1; 9 bases agree with TRBD2. The receptor was isolated from an older woman in good health. CDR3 DNA: TGTGCCAGCAGTCAGCGGGAGGTCTACAATGAGCAGTTCTTC. As protein: CASSQREVYNEQFF.